This entry describes one TCR beta chain. Antigen: not known. The CDR3 runs to 12 residues. Trimming left V 3 bases short and J 5 bases short, with 5 bases between. Germline V CDR1 and CDR2: ENHRY, SYGVKD. This PCR relied on a set of 60 Vbeta primers and 13 Jbeta primers. Sequencing used immunoSEQ multiplex PCR; TCRdb keeps in-frame clones, though not all of them. The sample includes approximately 100,000 clones, roughly three quarters seen only once; the top ten take roughly 8.2%. This sample stems from a study of cytomegalovirus exposure and HLA in healthy donors. In the study overall: Researchers found that less than 90% of around 400 genotyped donors fell within the Caucasian-associated ancestry cluster. General study results and limits: A cluster of highly shared sequence variants was likely a sequencing artifact. Per a later analysis, roughly 17,000 TCR beta sequences showed association with HLA alleles at 0.05 false discovery rate.

Sequenced input: PBMCs. The J gene is TRBJ1-5, the V gene TRBV10-3; D gene uncertain. The clonotype was recovered from a woman aged 45-60 years in good health and CMV-seropositive. This CDR3 is CAISELDQPQHF. The CDR3, as DNA: TGTGCCATCAGTGAATTAGATCAGCCCCAGCATTTT.